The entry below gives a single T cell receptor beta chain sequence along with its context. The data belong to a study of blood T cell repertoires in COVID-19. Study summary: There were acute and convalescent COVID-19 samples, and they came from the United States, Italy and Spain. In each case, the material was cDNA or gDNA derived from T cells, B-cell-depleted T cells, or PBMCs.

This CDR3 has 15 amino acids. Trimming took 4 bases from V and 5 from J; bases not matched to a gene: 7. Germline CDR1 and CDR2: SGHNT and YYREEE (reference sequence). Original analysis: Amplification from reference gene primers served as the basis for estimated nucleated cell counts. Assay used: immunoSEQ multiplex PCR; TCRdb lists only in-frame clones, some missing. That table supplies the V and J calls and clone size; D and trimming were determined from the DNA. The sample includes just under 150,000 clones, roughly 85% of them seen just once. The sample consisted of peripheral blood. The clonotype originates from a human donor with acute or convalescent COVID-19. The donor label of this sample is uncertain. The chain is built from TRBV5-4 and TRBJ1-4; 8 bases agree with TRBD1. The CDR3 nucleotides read TGTGCCAGCAGCAACGGACAGGGACTAAATGAAAAACTGTTTTTT. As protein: CASSNGQGLNEKLFF. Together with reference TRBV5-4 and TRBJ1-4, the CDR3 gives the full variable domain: ETGVTQSPTHLIKTRGQQVTLRCSSQSGHNTVSWYQQALGQGPQFIFQYYREEENGRGNFPPRFSGLQFPNYSSELNVNALELDDSALYLCASSNGQGLNEKLFFGSGTQLSVL.